The rows below give T cell receptor beta chains drawn from one sample of a study of OX40 agonist ivuxolimab in advanced cancers. Measured with immunoSEQ multiplex PCR; TCRdb has only the in-frame clones, and not every one. The sample shows 100,000 or so clones, about nine tenths of them seen only once. Sequenced material: CD4+ or CD8+ T cells sorted from blood, taken in a trial of the OX40 agonist ivuxolimab. The receptors derive from an adult with an advanced solid tumor such as melanoma, head and neck, liver or kidney cancer. Both conserved end residues are part of each CDR3. D genes are given only for firm matches. Not every row has a clone size; where given, it reads once, few, many or a size class.

j_call clone_size v_call d_call cdr3_nt cdr3_aa
TRBJ2-1 NA TRBV28 NA TGTGCCAGCAGTTCTAGGACGGGCTCCGGCCCCTACAATGAGCAGTTCTTC CASSSRTGSGPYNEQFF
TRBJ1-3 NA TRBV28 NA TGTGCCAGCAGTTTATCTCGGAGCTCTGGAAACACCATATATTTT CASSLSRSSGNTIYF
TRBJ2-2 NA TRBV7-2 NA TGTGCCAGCAGCTTAGCCGCGAGTGACGGGGAGCTGTTTTTT CASSLAASDGELFF
TRBJ2-1 NA TRBV7-2 NA TGTGCCAGCAGCTTAATGAATGAGCAGTTCTTC CASSLMNEQFF
TRBJ1-5 NA TRBV19 NA TGTGCCAGTAGTATCTCCCACACGGGGGTCCTACAGCCCCAGCATTTT CASSISHTGVLQPQHF
TRBJ2-1 NA TRBV29-1 TRBD1 TGCAGCACCTCGACAGGGGGCAACTACAATGAGCAGTTCTTC CSTSTGGNYNEQFF
TRBJ1-1 NA TRBV5-6 NA TGTGCCAGCAACTCCGGGAGGCTGGGCACTGAAGCTTTCTTT CASNSGRLGTEAFF
TRBJ1-1 few TRBV4-2 NA TGTGCCAGCAGCCAAGAACGGGGGTTCCCTGAAGCTTTCTTT CASSQERGFPEAFF
TRBJ1-2 NA TRBV5-4 NA TGTGCCAGCAGCTTGGGGACCGACATATCAGTCTACACCTTC CASSLGTDISVYTF
TRBJ2-3 NA TRBV5-4 NA TGTGCCAGCAGCTTGCGGGATACGCAGTATTTT CASSLRDTQYF
TRBJ2-2 NA TRBV5-4 NA TGTGCCAGCAGTCCTAACACCGGGGAGCTGTTTTTT CASSPNTGELFF
TRBJ1-3 NA TRBV29-1 TRBD1 TGCAGCGTTAGCGGGACAGGGTCTGGAAACACCATATATTTT CSVSGTGSGNTIYF
TRBJ2-2 once TRBV19 TRBD2 TGTGCCAGTACGTCTAGCGGGAGTTCCGGGGAGCTGTTTTTT CASTSSGSSGELFF
TRBJ2-4 NA TRBV5-6 TRBD2 TGTGCCAGCAGCCCACTCCATTGGGGGGGGGCCAAAAACATTCAGTACTTC CASSPLHWGGAKNIQYF
TRBJ2-2 NA TRBV5-1 TRBD2 TGCGCCAGCAAGGAAGCGGGAGGACTCGGGGAGCTGTTTTTT CASKEAGGLGELFF
TRBJ2-1 NA TRBV19 TRBD1 TGTGCCACCCGACCGGGACAGGCTTACAATGAGCAGTTCTTC CATRPGQAYNEQFF
TRBJ1-5 once TRBV11-3 NA TGTGCCAGCAGCTTACGACGAGCTAATCAGCCCCAGCATTTT CASSLRRANQPQHF
TRBJ2-7 NA TRBV7-2 NA TGTGCCAGCAGCCAAGGGACGGGAACCTACGAGCAGTACTTC CASSQGTGTYEQYF
TRBJ1-2 few TRBV6-6 NA TGTGCCAGCAGCCAGGGATATGGCTACACCTTC CASSQGYGYTF
TRBJ2-3 NA TRBV7-7 TRBD2 TGTGCCAGCGCTAGCGGGGGCACAGATACGCAGTATTTT CASASGGTDTQYF
TRBJ2-6 NA TRBV7-2 NA TGTGCCAGCAGCCCTTGGGGGGGCAACTCTGGGGCCAACGTCCTGACTTTC CASSPWGGNSGANVLTF
TRBJ1-4 NA TRBV19 NA TGTGCCAGTAGTACCCGGTACGATGAAAAACTGTTTTTT CASSTRYDEKLFF
TRBJ2-1 NA TRBV20-1 NA TGCAGTGCCGAAGACCAGATGCAGTTCTTC CSAEDQMQFF
TRBJ2-4 NA TRBV2 TRBD2 TGTGCCAGCAGTGAATTGGGGGGGAACATTCAGTACTTC CASSELGGNIQYF
TRBJ1-3 once TRBV2 NA TGTGCCAGCAGTGTTAGCGGATACTCTGGAAACACCATATATTTT CASSVSGYSGNTIYF
TRBJ2-7 NA TRBV7-6 NA TGTGCCAGCAGCTTAAGTCGCCGGGTCCGGGACCGAAGGATCCACGAGCAGTACTTC CASSLSRRVRDRRIHEQYF
TRBJ1-2 NA TRBV21-1 NA TGTGCCAGCAGCAAAGTCAGGGGAGGCTACACCTTC CASSKVRGGYTF
TRBJ2-2 NA TRBV7-2 TRBD2 TGTGCCAGCAGCTCACCAGCGGGAGGGCCGCGGACCGGGGAGCTGTTTTTT CASSSPAGGPRTGELFF
TRBJ2-1 NA TRBV28 TRBD2 TGTGCCAGCAGTCCTCCCACGGGAAGCGGGATAGAGGAGCAGTTCTTC CASSPPTGSGIEEQFF
TRBJ2-1 NA TRBV5-1 TRBD2 TGCGCCAGCAGCGAAGGACTAGCGGGAGTAAGTGAGCAGTTCTTC CASSEGLAGVSEQFF
TRBJ2-2 NA TRBV6-5 TRBD1 TGTGCCAGCAGTTACTCGGGGACAGGGCACACCGGGGAGCTGTTTTTT CASSYSGTGHTGELFF
TRBJ2-5 NA TRBV7-9 NA TGTGCCAGCAGCTCCGGGACGCTAGCGAGGGACTTTCAAGAGACCCAGTACTTC CASSSGTLARDFQETQYF
TRBJ2-7 NA TRBV6-6 TRBD2 TGTGCCAGCAGTTACCCAGCGGGGAGCTCCTACGAGCAGTACTTC CASSYPAGSSYEQYF
TRBJ2-2 NA TRBV6-4 NA TGTGCCAGCAGTGTATGGGAAAGTGGGGAGCTGTTTTTT CASSVWESGELFF
TRBJ2-5 NA TRBV18 NA TGTGCCAGCTCACCCGGCTCTGGAGAGACCCAGTACTTC CASSPGSGETQYF
TRBJ2-3 NA TRBV5-1 TRBD2 TGCGCCAGCAGCTTGGACGGCGGGAGGTCCACAGATACGCAGTATTTT CASSLDGGRSTDTQYF
TRBJ2-1 few TRBV4-1 NA TGCGCCAGCAGCCAAGAGGGGGACGGCCAGTTGGGCAATGAGCAGTTCTTC CASSQEGDGQLGNEQFF
TRBJ2-1 NA TRBV6-1 TRBD2 TGTGCCAGCAGTCTAGCGGGAGTTGTGGATGAGCAGTTCTTC CASSLAGVVDEQFF
TRBJ2-7 NA TRBV6-1 NA TGTGCCAGCCATCCTAGGACAACCTACGAGCAGTACTTC CASHPRTTYEQYF
TRBJ2-3 once TRBV11-3 TRBD2 TGTGCCAGCAGCTTCGGGACTAGCGCGTCGGATACGCAGTATTTT CASSFGTSASDTQYF
TRBJ2-1 NA TRBV5-1 NA TGCGCCAGCAGCTTGGGGGCTCTGTCGTTGAATGAGCAGTTCTTC CASSLGALSLNEQFF
TRBJ2-3 NA TRBV28 NA TGTGCCAGCAGTTTTTGGGGCTCGGGCACAGATACGCAGTATTTT CASSFWGSGTDTQYF
TRBJ1-2 NA TRBV11-2 NA TGTGCCAGCAGCTTACGGGAATACTATGCAGAGGGATCCACCTTC CASSLREYYAEGSTF
TRBJ2-7 NA TRBV27 NA TGTGCCAGCAGTCCACACCTAACGCGGGGTGAGCAGTACTTC CASSPHLTRGEQYF
TRBJ2-1 NA TRBV9 TRBD2 TGTGCCAGCAGCGTAGCGGCGGGAGGAACCTACAATGAGCAGTTCTTC CASSVAAGGTYNEQFF
TRBJ2-1 NA TRBV19 NA TGTGCCAGTAGTATACCGGGGGCAAAACAGTTCTTC CASSIPGAKQFF
TRBJ2-5 NA TRBV7-6 NA TGTGCCAGCAGCTTGAGCAGGGGCGCCGGAGAGACCCAGTACTTC CASSLSRGAGETQYF
TRBJ2-1 NA TRBV2 NA TGTGCCAGCAGTGAAGAAAGGGCAAGCTACAATGAGCAGTTCTTC CASSEERASYNEQFF
TRBJ1-5 NA TRBV19 NA TGTGCCAGTAGTCGATCCGTGGGAAATTTTCAGCCCCAGCATTTT CASSRSVGNFQPQHF
TRBJ2-7 NA TRBV10-3 NA TGTGCCATCAGTGTTTCCAGAGGGGGTTACGAGCAGTACTTC CAISVSRGGYEQYF